This TCR beta chain derives from a study of CD8 T cells in ankylosing spondylitis (TCRdb year 2017). About the investigation overall: T cell receptor beta repertoires were profiled in healthy donors and ankylosing spondylitis patients so that disease-linked TCR variants could be found. In total, the full study cohort was made up of about 99 healthy donors and about two dozen ankylosing spondylitis patients. Peripheral blood samples were taken, and synovial fluid was additionally collected from ankylosing spondylitis patients. The full study reports these points: Significant enrichment of the disease-linked clones was reported in matched synovial fluid samples from ankylosing spondylitis patients. The disease-linked clones had a CD8+ phenotype and were found at relatively low frequencies in peripheral blood. Blood from ankylosing spondylitis patients appeared to be characterized by a TCR beta motif made up of several highly homologous amino acid variants. Some motif variants were previously reported in synovial fluid and blood of reactive arthritis patients, suggesting common disease-initiation mechanisms.

The data were produced on an Illumina HiSeq 2500. Quantitative 5'-RACE with molecular barcodes was used to prepare TCR beta libraries. The authors' analysis ran thus. A new computational method, built on a probabilistic model of VDJ rearrangement, was used to identify disease-linked TCR variants. TCRdb trimmed public reads at Q25 via fastp, called clones via MiXCR and kept in-frame beta chains. Rows matching on CDR3 protein sequence are summarized as one entry with the most common DNA and genes. These V and J calls derive from TCRdb rather than the authors' analysis. The sample table contains 250,000 to 400,000 distinct CDR3 sequences; only one count was recorded for roughly 10% of them. The top ten clonotypes cover around 8.4% of the sample. V is cut by 3 bases and J by 2 bases, and the space between the germline ends is 7 bases. The CDR3 sequence holds 14 residues, the cysteine and phenylalanine included. Only the CDR3 portion is preserved as DNA: 42 bases, with reading frame beginning at the first base.

In this sample, this clonotype turned up many times. No antigen is known for it. There are no base qualities to consult, and no much larger clone falls within one base. Sequences were obtained from blood, either unsorted or a sorted T cell fraction (not recorded which). The clonotype originates from a female donor with ankylosing spondylitis or in good health (not recorded which). Recombination linked TRBV12-3 or TRBV12-4 to TRBJ1-4; no D gene call is confident. The bases read TGTGCCAGCAGTTTGTGGCAGACTAATGAAAAACTGTTTTTT. It translates to CASSLWQTNEKLFF.